Listed here are 28 T cell receptor beta chains from one sample, sequenced in a study of control samples from healthy donors and cancer patients. The repertoire was sequenced with immunoSEQ multiplex PCR; TCRdb's copy has only in-frame clones and lacks some. The sample lists over 80,000 clones; approximately 82% were seen once. Sequencing was performed on blood. The receptor set was obtained from a man in his 60s in good health.

This clone was found a few times. The chain recombines TRBV5-4 with TRBJ2-1; 7 positions agree with TRBD2. The CDR3 loop spans 15 amino acids. With 0 bases clipped from V and 0 bases from J, the junction kept 0 bases outside the gene matches. Germline values: CDR1 SGHNT, CDR2 YYREEE (reference sequence). This chain's CDR3 is CASSLGGGSYNEQFF. CDR3 in DNA: TGTGCCAGCAGCTTGGGCGGGGGCTCCTACAATGAGCAGTTCTTC.

The genes are TRBV4-1 and TRBJ2-1; D possibly corresponds to TRBD2 (6 bases). There are 13 residues in the CDR3. Germline V gene sequence: CDR1 MGHRA, CDR2 YSYEKL. The V end was cut by 0 bases, the J end by 9 bases, with 9 bases between. As DNA, the CDR3 is TGCGCCAGCAGCCAAGATGGACTAATTGAGCAGTTCTTC. Amino acids: CASSQDGLIEQFF.

The rearrangement links TRBV15 to TRBJ2-3; 16 nucleotides match TRBD2. The V and J ends lost 3 bases and 6 bases, in that order; junction bases with no gene match: 3. CDR3 length equals 16 residues. Germline V gives CDR1 LNHNV, CDR2 YYDKDF (reference sequence). The CDR3 DNA sequence: TGTGCCACCAGCAGTGGGACTAGCGGGAGGGGCGATACGCAGTATTTT. It encodes CATSSGTSGRGDTQYF.

This chain connects TRBV19 to TRBJ2-2, with 8 bases aligning to TRBD1. Germline V gives CDR1 LNHDA, CDR2 SQIVND (reference sequence). The trim removed 7 bases at V and 5 bases at J, leaving 9 bases unmatched. There are 15 residues in the CDR3. In DNA, the CDR3 is TGTGCCAGTACCCCCTGGACAGGGAGAACCGGGGAGCTGTTTTTT. It codes for CASTPWTGRTGELFF.

Note on this clone: Sequence at one end of the junction differs from germline and may be a read error. The chain employs TRBV28 and TRBJ2-7, with 9 bases fitting TRBD1. The CDR3 contains 14 residues. Looked up from germline, CDR1 is MDHEN and CDR2 is SYDVKM. CDR3 residues: CASSPGDRDLRSEF. CDR3 sequence (DNA): TGTGCCAGCAGTCCCGGGGACAGGGACCTTAGGTCGGAATTC.

CDR3 DNA sequence: TGCGCCAGCAGTGAGGTATCCGGACCCTCCTACAATGAGCAGTTCTTC. This encodes CASSEVSGPSYNEQFF. The genes are TRBV10-2 and TRBJ2-1; D call uncertain. Looked up from germline, CDR1 is WSHSY and CDR2 is SAAADI. CDR3 size: 16 residues. Trimming stripped 2 bases from V and 0 bases from J, with 11 bases between.

The gene calls are TRBV3-1 (or the pseudogene TRBV3-2) and TRBJ2-7; D ambiguous. V lost 1 base and J 9 bases, leaving 16 bases between the germline ends. The germline V gene has CDR1 LGHDT and CDR2 YNNKEL (reference sequence). CDR3 length: 14 amino acids. This chain's CDR3 is CASSQAVRSAGQYF. DNA of the CDR3: TGTGCCAGCAGCCAAGCCGTAAGGTCAGCCGGGCAGTACTTC.

The chain links TRBV7-2 to TRBJ2-7; 9 bases map to TRBD1. The CDR3 has 17 amino acids. V shed 4 bases and J 2 bases; nucleotides not matched to a gene: 12. Germline V gene lookup returns CDR1 SGHTA and CDR2 FQGNSA. The CDR3 reads CASSSTASRDRAYEQYF. CDR3 DNA sequence: TGTGCCAGCAGCTCGACAGCCTCCCGGGACAGGGCCTACGAGCAGTACTTC.

The chain couples TRBV6-5 to TRBJ2-7; D may match TRBD1 or TRBD2 (5 bases each). Trimming left V 6 bases short and J 0 bases short, with 15 bases between. The CDR3 totals 15 residues. Germline loops: CDR1 MNHEY, CDR2 SVGAGI. The CDR3 DNA reads as TGTGCCAGCAGGACCTCTCCAGGGAGCTCCTACGAGCAGTACTTC. This codes for CASRTSPGSSYEQYF.

This rearrangement joins TRBV12-3 or TRBV12-4 to TRBJ2-1; D is undetermined. The V gene lost 10 bases and the J gene lost 3 bases, with 13 bases spanning the gap. The CDR3 totals 13 residues. The CDR3 region has the DNA TGTGCCACCAAACCTCCGTACTACAATGAGCAGTTCTTC. Its protein is CATKPPYYNEQFF.

This clone was found a few times. The chain has TRBV18 and TRBJ2-2, with 7 bases identical to TRBD1. The CDR3 extends over 15 amino acids. Germline-derived CDR1 and CDR2 are KGHSH and LQKENI. The trim removed 6 bases at V and 1 base at J, leaving 5 bases unmatched. CDR3 in amino acids: CASSRGQVNTGELFF. CDR3 nucleotide sequence: TGTGCCAGCTCCCGTGGACAGGTGAACACCGGGGAGCTGTTTTTT.

This clone was recorded only once. V gene TRBV7-9 combines with J gene TRBJ2-5, with D possibly TRBD1 on 5 matching bases. The germline V gene encodes CDR1 SEHNR and CDR2 FQNEAQ (reference sequence). Trimming left V 3 bases short and J 5 bases short, with 10 bases between. The CDR3 length is 13 residues. The CDR3 loop reads CASSFLGRETQYF. The CDR3, as DNA: TGTGCCAGCAGCTTTCTGGGGCGGGAGACCCAGTACTTC.

The chain is built from TRBV7-3 and TRBJ2-5; D is unresolved. V dropped 0 bases and J dropped 4 bases, with 6 bases sitting between them. Germline assignment: CDR1 SGHTA and CDR2 FQGTGA. There are 13 residues in the CDR3. As DNA, the CDR3 is TGTGCCAGCAGCTTAACCCCTGTAGAGACCCAGTACTTC. Residues: CASSLTPVETQYF.

V usage is TRBV28 and J usage is TRBJ2-7; 8 bases are shared with TRBD1. Germline CDR1 reads MDHEN; CDR2 reads SYDVKM. Trimming cost V 6 bases and J 6 bases; bases outside gene matches: 10. The CDR3 runs 14 residues. CDR3 in amino acids: CASRTLQGGVEQYF. CDR3 coding DNA: TGTGCCAGCAGGACGCTACAGGGGGGTGTCGAGCAGTACTTC.

This clone has just one count. V usage is TRBV30 and J usage is TRBJ2-7, with a possible D match to TRBD1 (6 bases). V was shortened by 6 bases and J by 4 bases, with 16 bases between the two germline ends. CDR1 and CDR2 (germline): GTSNPN, SVGIG (reference sequence). This CDR3 is 13 amino acids long. The CDR3 region is CACHRDKGYEQYF. CDR3 sequence (DNA): TGTGCCTGTCACCGGGACAAGGGGTACGAGCAGTACTTC.

The chain combines TRBV11-2 with TRBJ2-7, with 8 bases aligning to TRBD2. Germline V gene lookup returns CDR1 SGHAT and CDR2 FQNNGV. J was trimmed by 4 bases and V by 4 bases; bases with no gene match: 12. This CDR3 has 16 amino acids. The CDR3 spells CASSSPRGRGAYEQYF. CDR3 DNA: TGTGCCAGCAGCTCCCCCCGGGGGCGGGGGGCTTACGAGCAGTACTTC.

The chain has TRBV5-4 and TRBJ2-6; no clear D. Germline V gene lookup returns CDR1 SGHNT and CDR2 YYREEE (reference sequence). V shed 5 bases and J shed 2 bases, with 8 bases lying between them. The CDR3 is made up of 14 amino acids. The CDR3 region has the DNA TGTGCCAGCAGGTCACATACTGGGGCCAACGTCCTGACTTTC. Amino acid sequence: CASRSHTGANVLTF. Based on the CDR3 plus reference TRBV5-4 and TRBJ2-6, the full variable domain is ETGVTQSPTHLIKTRGQQVTLRCSSQSGHNTVSWYQQALGQGPQFIFQYYREEENGRGNFPPRFSGLQFPNYSSELNVNALELDDSALYLCASRSHTGANVLTFGAGSRLTVL.

This CDR3 is CAISGADTQYF. As DNA, the CDR3 is TGTGCCATCAGTGGGGCAGATACGCAGTATTTT. This chain uses TRBV10-3 with TRBJ2-3; D remains ambiguous. The V gene lost 4 bases and the J gene lost 4 bases, with 3 bases spanning the gap. The CDR3 covers 11 residues. Germline loops: CDR1 ENHRY, CDR2 SYGVKD.

This clone was seen more than once but under ten times. The rearrangement joins TRBV2 to TRBJ1-1; 7 bases fit TRBD1. CDR3 length equals 13 residues. Germline V gene data show CDR1 as SNHLY and CDR2 as FYNNEI. The J segment lost 1 base and the V segment lost 11 bases, leaving 7 bases of the junction unmatched. The CDR3 DNA reads as TGTGCCGGATCTCAGGGGGAGAACACTGAAGCTTTCTTT. Protein sequence: CAGSQGENTEAFF.

For the CDR3, the DNA is TGTGCCAGCAGCGGGGGAACCGTAAACTATGGCTACACCTTC. Translation: CASSGGTVNYGYTF. V is TRBV7-2 and J is TRBJ1-2, with D possibly being TRBD1 (5 bases). This CDR3 region has 14 residues. V lost 5 bases to trimming and J lost 2 bases, with 12 bases between them. Germline CDR1 reads SGHTA; CDR2 reads FQGNSA.

CDR3 loop: CSVFAGELYLRGTFF. The CDR3, as DNA: TGCAGCGTTTTTGCCGGGGAGCTCTACCTTAGAGGGACTTTCTTT. The V and J genes are TRBV29-1 and TRBJ1-1; unclear D gene. The V gene lost 5 bases and the J gene lost 12 bases, with 28 bases spanning the gap. Germline-derived CDR1 and CDR2 are SQVTM and ANQGSEA. This CDR3 contains 15 residues.

This chain links TRBV5-1 with TRBJ1-1; 9 bases are a match to TRBD1. This CDR3 spans 15 amino acids. V trimming: 4 bases; J trimming: 7 bases; junction bases outside the gene matches: 11. CDR1 SGHRS and CDR2 YFSETQ come from the germline V gene. This chain's CDR3 is CASSRAGTGRSEAFF. As DNA, the CDR3 is TGCGCCAGCAGCCGGGCCGGGACAGGGAGGAGTGAAGCTTTCTTT.

This chain connects TRBV4-1 to TRBJ1-2; 8 positions agree with TRBD1. Germline CDR1 MGHRA, CDR2 YSYEKL. Unmatched junction bases numbered 7, after V lost 0 bases and J lost 4 bases. The CDR3 length is 16 residues. DNA of the CDR3: TGCGCCAGCAGCCAAGACCCAAACAGGGGGAGCTATGGCTACACCTTC. This gives the protein CASSQDPNRGSYGYTF.

This rearrangement joins TRBV2 to TRBJ1-2, with 8 positions matching TRBD1. CDR1 and CDR2 (germline): SNHLY, FYNNEI. The trim removed 5 bases at V and 4 bases at J, leaving 3 bases unmatched. This CDR3 region has 13 residues. Here the CDR3 reads CASSLGQGYGYTF. The CDR3 DNA reads as TGTGCCAGCAGTCTTGGACAGGGCTATGGCTACACCTTC.

The chain links TRBV6-1 to TRBJ2-5, with a tentative D call TRBD2 (7 bases). V was cut by 2 bases and J by 0 bases, with 19 bases left in between. Germline-derived CDR1 and CDR2 are MNHNS and SASEGT. The CDR3 runs 18 residues. The CDR3 coding sequence is TGTGCCAGCAGTGAACGGGGGGCGTGGGGTTTGTACCAAGAGACCCAGTACTTC. Encoded protein: CASSERGAWGLYQETQYF.

The J gene is TRBJ2-7, the V gene TRBV11-2; D gene unclear. The germline gives CDR1 SGHAT, CDR2 FQNNGV. The CDR3 has 15 amino acids. With 5 bases removed from V and 0 bases from J, the gap between germline ends came to 14 bases. The CDR3 DNA reads TGTGCCAGCAGCCATTCGACGGGTACCTCCTACGAGCAGTACTTC. As protein: CASSHSTGTSYEQYF.

The sample holds one count of this clone. V gene TRBV4-1 combines with J gene TRBJ2-2, with D possibly matching TRBD2 (6 bases). V lost 7 bases and J 6 bases, leaving 12 bases between the germline ends. The CDR3 contains 13 residues. Germline V gives CDR1 MGHRA, CDR2 YSYEKL. DNA for the CDR3: TGCGCCAGCATGGAGGGGATATCCGGGGAGCTGTTTTTT. Translation gives CASMEGISGELFF.

The chain joins TRBV28 to TRBJ2-7, with D uncertain. The germline V gene encodes CDR1 MDHEN and CDR2 SYDVKM. Trimming shortened V by 6 bases and J by 2 bases, and 17 bases separated the two germline ends. This CDR3 region has 15 residues. DNA of the CDR3: TGTGCCAGCAGCCGTCCTACCGGGCACGCCTACGAGCAGTACTTC. Translated: CASSRPTGHAYEQYF.